This TCR beta chain was documented in a study of cytomegalovirus exposure and HLA in healthy donors. Whole-study results and caveats: Productive status was seen about 90% or about 30% of the time for most TCR beta V segments in an earlier analysis. 164 TCR beta chains were listed as cytomegalovirus-associated. In a later analysis, HLA-associated beta chains showed higher expansion and lower generation probabilities than comparable chains.

J was trimmed by 6 bases and V by 5 bases; bases with no gene match: 12. CDR1 is MGHRA, CDR2 YSYEKL, per germline. The CDR3 has 15 residues. The PCR ran on 60 Vbeta and 13 Jbeta primers. Sequenced by immunoSEQ multiplex PCR; TCRdb stores in-frame clones only, minus some. In the table there are fewer than 250,000 clones, around 73% of which are singletons. The donors gave bone marrow, and they were healthy. Comment on this clone: The antigen is undetermined.

The TCR originated in a male donor in good health and CMV-seronegative. The chain is built from TRBV4-1 and TRBJ2-5; TRBD2 aligns across 7 bases. The sample comprised PBMCs. The CDR3 sequence: CASSAPLREKKTQYF. CDR3 coding DNA: TGCGCCAGCAGCGCCCCCTTGCGGGAGAAGAAGACCCAGTACTTC.